This T cell receptor beta chain came from a study of cytomegalovirus exposure and HLA in healthy donors. The study, taken as a whole, reports: Earlier results showed most TCR beta V segments being productive about 87% or about 30% of the time. The authors later found HLA-associated TCR beta chains more clonally expanded than equally common others.

Researchers ran the PCR with 60 Vbeta and 13 Jbeta primers. Sequenced by immunoSEQ multiplex PCR; TCRdb stores in-frame clones only, minus some. The data hold 97,000 or so clones, with approximately 82% observed a single time. J lost 3 bases, V lost 1 base, and 3 bases had no gene match. CDR1 and CDR2 from the germline V gene are MGHRA and YSYEKL. The CDR3 extends over 16 amino acids. To note about this clone: What it binds is unknown.

The sample comprised PBMCs. The receptor's source is a man aged 40-50 years in good health and CMV-seronegative. V usage is TRBV4-1 and J usage is TRBJ2-3, with 11 bases lining up with TRBD2. The CDR3 region has the DNA TGCGCCAGCAGCCAAGTAACTAGCGGGGGAACAGATACGCAGTATTTT. Its protein is CASSQVTSGGTDTQYF.